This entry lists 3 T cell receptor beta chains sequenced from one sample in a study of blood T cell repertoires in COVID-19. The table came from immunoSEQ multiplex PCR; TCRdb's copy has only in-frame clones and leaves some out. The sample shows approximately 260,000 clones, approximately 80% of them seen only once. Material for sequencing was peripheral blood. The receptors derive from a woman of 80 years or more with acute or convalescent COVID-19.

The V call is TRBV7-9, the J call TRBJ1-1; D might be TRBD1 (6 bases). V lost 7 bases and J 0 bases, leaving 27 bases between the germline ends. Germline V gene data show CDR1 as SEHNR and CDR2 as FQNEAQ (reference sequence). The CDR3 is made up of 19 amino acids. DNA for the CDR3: TGTGCCAGCATCTACCTTGGGGGGGGGCTGCTCTTAATGAACACTGAAGCTTTCTTT. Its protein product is CASIYLGGGLLLMNTEAFF.

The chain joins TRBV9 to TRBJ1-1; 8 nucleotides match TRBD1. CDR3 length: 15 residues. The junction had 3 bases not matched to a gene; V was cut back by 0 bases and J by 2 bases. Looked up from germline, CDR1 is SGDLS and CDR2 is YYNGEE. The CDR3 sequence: CASSVGRGRNTEAFF. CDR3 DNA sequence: TGTGCCAGCAGCGTAGGCAGGGGGCGAAACACTGAAGCTTTCTTT.

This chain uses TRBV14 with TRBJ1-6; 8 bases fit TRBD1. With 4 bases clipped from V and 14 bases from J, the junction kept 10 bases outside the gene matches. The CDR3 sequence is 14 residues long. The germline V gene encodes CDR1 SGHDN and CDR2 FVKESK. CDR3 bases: TGTGCCAGCAGCCGGATAACCTCGGGACAGGCCCTCCACTTT. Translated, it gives CASSRITSGQALHF.